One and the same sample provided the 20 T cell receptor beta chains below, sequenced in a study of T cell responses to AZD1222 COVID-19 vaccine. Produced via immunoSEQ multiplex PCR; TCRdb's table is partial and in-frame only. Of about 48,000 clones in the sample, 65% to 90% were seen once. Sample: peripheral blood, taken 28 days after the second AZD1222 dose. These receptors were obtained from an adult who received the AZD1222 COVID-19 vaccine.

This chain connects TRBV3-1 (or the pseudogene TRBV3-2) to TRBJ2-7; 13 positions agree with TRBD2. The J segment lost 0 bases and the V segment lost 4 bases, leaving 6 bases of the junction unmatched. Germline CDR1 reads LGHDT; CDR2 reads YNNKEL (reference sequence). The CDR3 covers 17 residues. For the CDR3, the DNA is TGTGCCAGCAGCCGGGGACTAGCGGGGCTCCGCTCCTACGAGCAGTACTTC. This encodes CASSRGLAGLRSYEQYF.

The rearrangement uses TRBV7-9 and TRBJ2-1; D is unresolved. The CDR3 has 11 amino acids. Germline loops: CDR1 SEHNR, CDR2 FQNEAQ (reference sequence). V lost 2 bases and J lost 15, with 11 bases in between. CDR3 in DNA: TGTGCCAGCAGCTTATTCGCCCCGCCGTTCTTC. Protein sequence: CASSLFAPPFF.

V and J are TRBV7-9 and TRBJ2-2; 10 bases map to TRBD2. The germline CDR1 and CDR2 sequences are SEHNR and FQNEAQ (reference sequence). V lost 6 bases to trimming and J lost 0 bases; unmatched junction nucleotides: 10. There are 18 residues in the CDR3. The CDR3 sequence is CASRDTSGTFPNTGELFF. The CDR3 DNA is TGTGCCAGCAGGGATACTAGCGGGACATTCCCGAACACCGGGGAGCTGTTTTTT.

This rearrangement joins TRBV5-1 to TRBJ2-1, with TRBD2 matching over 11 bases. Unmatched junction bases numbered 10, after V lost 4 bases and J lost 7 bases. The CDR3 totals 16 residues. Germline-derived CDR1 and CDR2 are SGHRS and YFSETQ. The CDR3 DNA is TGCGCCAGCAGCACCGGGACTAGCGGTGCCAATAATGAGCAGTTCTTC. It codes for CASSTGTSGANNEQFF.

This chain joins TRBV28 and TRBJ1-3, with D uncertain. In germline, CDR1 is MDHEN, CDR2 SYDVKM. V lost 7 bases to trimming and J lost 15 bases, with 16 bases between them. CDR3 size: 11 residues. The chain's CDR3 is CASTSGQSRYF. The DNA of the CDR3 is TGTGCCAGCACCTCCGGGCAGTCAAGATATTTT.

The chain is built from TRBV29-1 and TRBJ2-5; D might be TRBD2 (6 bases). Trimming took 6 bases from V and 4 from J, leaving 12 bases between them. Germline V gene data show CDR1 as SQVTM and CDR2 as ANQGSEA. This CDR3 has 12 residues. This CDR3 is CSVTGVGETQYF. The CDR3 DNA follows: TGCAGCGTGACGGGAGTCGGAGAGACCCAGTACTTC.

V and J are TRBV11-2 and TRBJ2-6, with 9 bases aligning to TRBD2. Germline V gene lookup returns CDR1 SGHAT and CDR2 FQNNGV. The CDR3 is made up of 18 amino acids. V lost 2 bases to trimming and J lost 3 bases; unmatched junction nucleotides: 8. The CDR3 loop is CASSLRLAGIGGANVLTF. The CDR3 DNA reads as TGTGCCAGCAGCTTACGTCTAGCGGGAATCGGTGGGGCCAACGTCCTGACTTTC.

Here the CDR3 reads CASSLGGLAGGTGELFF. CDR3 nucleotides: TGTGCCAGCAGCTTAGGAGGACTAGCGGGAGGGACCGGGGAGCTGTTTTTT. The chain links TRBV7-7 to TRBJ2-2; 15 bases are shared with TRBD2. The CDR3 length is 17 residues. Germline assignment: CDR1 SSHAT and CDR2 FNYEAQ (reference sequence). Germline trimming cut 1 base from V and 5 bases from J; bases unmatched to any gene: 2.

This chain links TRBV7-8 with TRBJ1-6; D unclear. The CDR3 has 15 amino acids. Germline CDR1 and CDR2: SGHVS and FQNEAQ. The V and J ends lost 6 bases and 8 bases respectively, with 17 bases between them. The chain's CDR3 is CASSLAGIKDSPLHF. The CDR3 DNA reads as TGTGCCAGCAGTTTGGCGGGAATTAAGGATTCACCCCTCCACTTT. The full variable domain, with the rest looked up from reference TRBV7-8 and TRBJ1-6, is GAGVSQSPRYKVAKRGQDVALRCDPISGHVSLFWYQQALGQGPEFLTYFQNEAQLDKSGLPSDRFFAERPEGSVSTLKIQRTQQEDSAVYLCASSLAGIKDSPLHFGNGTRLTVT.

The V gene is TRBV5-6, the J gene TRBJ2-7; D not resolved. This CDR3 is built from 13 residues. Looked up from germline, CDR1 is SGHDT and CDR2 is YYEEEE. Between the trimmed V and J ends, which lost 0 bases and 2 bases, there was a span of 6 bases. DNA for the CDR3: TGTGCCAGCAGCTTGGTGGATGCCTACGAGCAGTACTTC. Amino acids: CASSLVDAYEQYF. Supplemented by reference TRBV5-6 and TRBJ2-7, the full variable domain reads DAGVTQSPTHLIKTRGQQVTLRCSPKSGHDTVSWYQQALGQGPQFIFQYYEEEERQRGNFPDRFSGHQFPNYSSELNVNALLLGDSALYLCASSLVDAYEQYFGPGTRLTVT.

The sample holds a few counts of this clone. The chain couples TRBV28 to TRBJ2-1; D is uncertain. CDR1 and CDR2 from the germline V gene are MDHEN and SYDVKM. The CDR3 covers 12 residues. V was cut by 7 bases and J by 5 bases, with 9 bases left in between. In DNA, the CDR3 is TGTGCCAGCACGGTCCCGAACAATGAGCAGTTCTTC. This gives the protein CASTVPNNEQFF.

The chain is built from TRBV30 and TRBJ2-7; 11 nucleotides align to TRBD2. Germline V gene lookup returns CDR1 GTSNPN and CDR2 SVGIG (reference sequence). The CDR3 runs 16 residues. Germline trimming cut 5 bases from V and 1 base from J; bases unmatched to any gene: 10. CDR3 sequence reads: CAWGKTGTSGSYEQYF. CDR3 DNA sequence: TGTGCCTGGGGCAAAACCGGGACTAGCGGTTCCTACGAGCAGTACTTC.

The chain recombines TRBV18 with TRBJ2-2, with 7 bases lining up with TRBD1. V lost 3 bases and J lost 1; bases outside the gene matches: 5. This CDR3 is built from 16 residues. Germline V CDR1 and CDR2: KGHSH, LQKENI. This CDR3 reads CASSPAGTVNTGELFF. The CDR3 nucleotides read TGTGCCAGCTCACCGGCCGGGACAGTGAACACCGGGGAGCTGTTTTTT.

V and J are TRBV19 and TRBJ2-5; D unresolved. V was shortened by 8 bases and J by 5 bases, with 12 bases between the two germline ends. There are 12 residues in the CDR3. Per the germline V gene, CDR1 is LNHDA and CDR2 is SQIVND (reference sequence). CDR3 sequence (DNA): TGTGCCAGTGGCCGGGTTACGGAGACCCAGTACTTC. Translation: CASGRVTETQYF. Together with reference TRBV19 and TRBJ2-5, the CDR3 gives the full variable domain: DGGITQSPKYLFRKEGQNVTLSCEQNLNHDAMYWYRQDPGQGLRLIYYSQIVNDFQKGDIAEGYSVSREKKESFPLTVTSAQKNPTAFYLCASGRVTETQYFGPGTRLLVL.

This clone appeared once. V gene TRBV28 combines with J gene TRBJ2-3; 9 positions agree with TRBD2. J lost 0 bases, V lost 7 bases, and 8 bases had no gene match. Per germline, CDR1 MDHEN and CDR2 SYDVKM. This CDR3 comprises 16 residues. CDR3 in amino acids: CASTHSGSRSTDTQYF. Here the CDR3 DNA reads TGTGCCAGCACCCATAGCGGGAGCCGTAGCACAGATACGCAGTATTTT. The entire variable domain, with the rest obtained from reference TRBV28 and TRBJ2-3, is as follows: DVKVTQSSRYLVKRTGEKVFLECVQDMDHENMFWYRQDPGLGLRLIYFSYDVKMKEKGDIPEGYSVSREKKERFSLILESASTNQTSMYLCASTHSGSRSTDTQYFGPGTRLTVL.

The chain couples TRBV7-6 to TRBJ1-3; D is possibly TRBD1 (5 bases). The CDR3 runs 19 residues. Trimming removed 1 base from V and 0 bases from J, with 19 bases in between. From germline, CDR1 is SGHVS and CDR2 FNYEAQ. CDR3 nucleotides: TGTGCCAGCAGCTTAGGCCGGGACGGAAGAACAAACTCTGGAAACACCATATATTTT. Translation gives CASSLGRDGRTNSGNTIYF.

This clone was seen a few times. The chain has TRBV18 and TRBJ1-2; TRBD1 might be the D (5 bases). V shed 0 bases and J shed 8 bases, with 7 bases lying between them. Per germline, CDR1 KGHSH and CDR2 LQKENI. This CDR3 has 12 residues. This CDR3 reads CASSPPGGGYTF. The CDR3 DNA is TGTGCCAGCTCACCACCGGGGGGAGGCTACACCTTC. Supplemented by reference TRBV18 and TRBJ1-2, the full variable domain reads NAGVMQNPRHLVRRRGQEARLRCSPMKGHSHVYWYRQLPEEGLKFMVYLQKENIIDESGMPKERFSAEFPKEGPSILRIQQVVRGDSAAYFCASSPPGGGYTFGSGTRLTVV.

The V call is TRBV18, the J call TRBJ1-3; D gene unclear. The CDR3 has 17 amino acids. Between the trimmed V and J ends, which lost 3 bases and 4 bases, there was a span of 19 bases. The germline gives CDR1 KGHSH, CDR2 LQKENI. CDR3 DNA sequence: TGTGCCAGCTCACCGCCGTCGCTCCGTCTGGCCGGAAACACCATATATTTT. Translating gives CASSPPSLRLAGNTIYF.

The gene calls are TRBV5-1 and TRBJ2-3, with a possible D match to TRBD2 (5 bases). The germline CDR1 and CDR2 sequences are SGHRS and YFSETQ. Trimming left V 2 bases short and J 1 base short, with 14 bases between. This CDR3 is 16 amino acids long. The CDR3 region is CASSFGIAPRTDTQYF. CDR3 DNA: TGCGCCAGCAGCTTTGGAATAGCGCCCCGCACAGATACGCAGTATTTT.

CDR3 in DNA: TGTGCCAGCAGCTTAGTGACAGGGGGCAGTTCACCCCTCCACTTT. Its protein is CASSLVTGGSSPLHF. This chain connects TRBV7-2 to TRBJ1-6; TRBD1 agrees at 10 bases. The CDR3 has 15 amino acids. The V gene end was trimmed by 1 base and the J gene end by 9 bases; junction bases not matched to a gene: 3. Germline lookup yields CDR1 SGHTA and CDR2 FQGNSA.